A single sample gave rise to the 5 T cell receptor beta chains below, sequenced in a study of blood T cell repertoires in COVID-19. Using immunoSEQ multiplex PCR, the repertoire was profiled, and TCRdb retains in-frame clones only, with some absent. This sample yields roughly 330,000 clones, of which 88% are seen a single time; 4% belongs to the top ten. The sample comprised peripheral blood. These receptors came from a woman in her forties or fifties with active or convalescent COVID-19.

The rearrangement links TRBV7-9 to TRBJ2-5; 7 nucleotides align to TRBD2. The J segment lost 2 bases and the V segment lost 5 bases, leaving 5 bases of the junction unmatched. Germline V gene lookup returns CDR1 SEHNR and CDR2 FQNEAQ (reference sequence). CDR3 length: 14 amino acids. CDR3 residues: CASSIGLGQETQYF. The CDR3 nucleotides read TGTGCCAGCAGCATAGGACTAGGTCAAGAGACCCAGTACTTC.

The sample holds a few counts of this clone. This chain joins TRBV18 and TRBJ2-1, with D maybe TRBD1 (5 bases). Trimming removed 6 bases at V and 1 base at J, with 13 bases between. Germline V gene sequence: CDR1 KGHSH, CDR2 LQKENI. The CDR3 is 15 residues long. In nucleotides, the CDR3 is TGTGCCAGCTCTCAAGGTGGGGCTTCCTACAATGAGCAGTTCTTC. Its translation is CASSQGGASYNEQFF. Looking up the rest from reference TRBV18 and TRBJ2-1 gives the full variable domain: NAGVMQNPRHLVRRRGQEARLRCSPMKGHSHVYWYRQLPEEGLKFMVYLQKENIIDESGMPKERFSAEFPKEGPSILRIQQVVRGDSAAYFCASSQGGASYNEQFFGPGTRLTVL.

This clone was seen only once. The chain employs TRBV7-9 and TRBJ2-3; D gene unclear. With 5 bases removed from V and 2 bases from J, the gap between germline ends came to 8 bases. This CDR3 contains 13 residues. Per germline, CDR1 SEHNR and CDR2 FQNEAQ (reference sequence). DNA for the CDR3: TGTGCCAGCAGCACTGACACCACAGATACGCAGTATTTT. It specifies CASSTDTTDTQYF.

The chain combines TRBV6-5 with TRBJ2-1, with 8 bases that match TRBD2. V trimming: 4 bases; J trimming: 0 bases; junction bases outside the gene matches: 5. The CDR3 runs 16 residues. Germline CDR1 reads MNHEY; CDR2 reads SVGAGI. CDR3 coding DNA: TGTGCCAGCAGTTTATATAGCGGGAACTCCTACAATGAGCAGTTCTTC. This codes for CASSLYSGNSYNEQFF.

The V call is TRBV4-2, the J call TRBJ2-1; D is perhaps TRBD2 (5 bases). Trimming cost V 6 bases and J 2 bases, with 11 bases left between them. Germline loops: CDR1 LGHNA, CDR2 YNFKEQ. The length of the CDR3 is 14 residues. The CDR3, as DNA: TGTGCCAGCAGGAGGGAGCTTACCTACAATGAGCAGTTCTTC. As protein: CASRRELTYNEQFF.